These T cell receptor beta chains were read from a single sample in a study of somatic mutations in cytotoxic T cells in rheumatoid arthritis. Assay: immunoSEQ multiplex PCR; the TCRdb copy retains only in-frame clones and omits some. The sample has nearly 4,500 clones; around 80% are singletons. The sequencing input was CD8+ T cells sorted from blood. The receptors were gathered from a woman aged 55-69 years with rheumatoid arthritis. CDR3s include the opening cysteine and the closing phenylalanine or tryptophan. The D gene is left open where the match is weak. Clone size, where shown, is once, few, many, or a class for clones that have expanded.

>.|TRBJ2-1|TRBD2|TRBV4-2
TGTGCCAGCAGCCCGGGACTAGCGGGGGTGGATGAGCAGTTCTTC
CASSPGLAGVDEQFF
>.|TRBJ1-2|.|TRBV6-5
TGTGCCAGCAGTTTCAGGGGAGGGGGTTATGGCTACACCTTC
CASSFRGGGYGYTF
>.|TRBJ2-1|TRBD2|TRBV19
TGTGCCAGTAGTATAGATAGGGCCCTAGCGGGGGACTCAGGGAATGAGCAGTTCTTC
CASSIDRALAGDSGNEQFF
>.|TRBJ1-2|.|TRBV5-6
TGTGCCAGCAGCTCAGATAACTATGGCTACACCTTC
CASSSDNYGYTF
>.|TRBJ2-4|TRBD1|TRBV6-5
TGTGCCAGCAGTTCGGGACAGGAGGTAGACATTCAGTACTTC
CASSSGQEVDIQYF
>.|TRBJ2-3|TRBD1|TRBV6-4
TGTGCCAGCAGGGAACAGGGGGCCAGCACAGATACGCAGTATTTT
CASREQGASTDTQYF
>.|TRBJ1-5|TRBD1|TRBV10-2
TGCGCCAGCACCGACAGGGGGCCGGGGCAGCCCCAGCATTTT
CASTDRGPGQPQHF
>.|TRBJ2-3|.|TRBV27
TGTGCCAGCAGCTCCCGCCGAGCAGATACGCAGTATTTT
CASSSRRADTQYF
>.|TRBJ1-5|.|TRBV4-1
TGCGCCAGCAGCCTCGCCGGGGGACTCCATCAGCCCCAGCATTTT
CASSLAGGLHQPQHF
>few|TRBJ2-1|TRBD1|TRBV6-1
TGTGCCAGCAGTGAGCCAGACAGGGGGCAGATAGGGGAGCAGTTCTTC
CASSEPDRGQIGEQFF
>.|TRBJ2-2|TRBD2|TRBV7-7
TGTGCTAGCAGCTTCATGGCGGGGGGGCCGACCGGGGAGCTGTTTTTT
CASSFMAGGPTGELFF
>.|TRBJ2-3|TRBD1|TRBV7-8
TGTGCCAGCAGCTTACCACCTCCGGGACAGGGGACAGATACGCAGTATTTT
CASSLPPPGQGTDTQYF
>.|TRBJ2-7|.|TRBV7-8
TGTGCCAGCAGCTTAGGCCCTACGGGAAGCTCCTACGAGCAGTACTTC
CASSLGPTGSSYEQYF
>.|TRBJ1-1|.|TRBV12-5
TGTGCTAGTGGCTTGGGGCTTGGCACTGAAGCTTTCTTT
CASGLGLGTEAFF
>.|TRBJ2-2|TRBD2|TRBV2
TGTGCCAGCAGGCCAGGACTAGCTTCCGGGGAGCTGTTTTTT
CASRPGLASGELFF
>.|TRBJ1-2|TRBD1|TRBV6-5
TGTGCCAGCATCGACAGGGGTAGTGACTATGGCTACACCTTC
CASIDRGSDYGYTF
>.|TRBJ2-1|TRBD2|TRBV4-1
TGCGCCAGCAGCCACCAGAGCGGGGGGCTTCTTCGTCAGCAGTTCTTC
CASSHQSGGLLRQQFF
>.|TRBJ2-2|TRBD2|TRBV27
TGTGCCAGCAGTTTTCATCAACTAGCGGGACACACCGGGGAGCTGTTTTTT
CASSFHQLAGHTGELFF
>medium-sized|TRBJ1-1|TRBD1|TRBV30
TGTGCCTGGGTTAATGACAGGGGGCTCTCCGATGAAGCTTTCTTT
CAWVNDRGLSDEAFF
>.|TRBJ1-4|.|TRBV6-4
TGTGCCAGCTGGGCCGGCTTAGCTAATGAAAAACTGTTTTTT
CASWAGLANEKLFF
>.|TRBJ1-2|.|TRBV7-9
TGTGCCAGCAGCTTAGACCCGGGGATGGGCTATGGCTACACCTTC
CASSLDPGMGYGYTF
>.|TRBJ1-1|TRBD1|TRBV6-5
TGTGCCAGCAACCAGGGGGCGACTGAAGCTTTCTTT
CASNQGATEAFF
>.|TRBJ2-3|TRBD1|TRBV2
TGTGCCAGCAGTGAAATTGGACAGGCGGGCACAGATACGCAGTATTTT
CASSEIGQAGTDTQYF
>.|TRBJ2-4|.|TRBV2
TGTGCCAGCAGTGAACTGGGTGCGGGGAGGGCCAAAAACATTCAGTACTTC
CASSELGAGRAKNIQYF
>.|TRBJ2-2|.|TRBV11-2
TGTGCCAGCAGCACAACAGCTGACCTCCGGGGCGGGGAGCTGTTTTTT
CASSTTADLRGGELFF
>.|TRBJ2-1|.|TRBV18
TGTGCCAGCTCACCACCAACTGCACAGTACAATGAGCAGTTCTTC
CASSPPTAQYNEQFF
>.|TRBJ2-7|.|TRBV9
TGTGCCAGCAGCGGCCACGCGCGGTTAGGCTACGAGCAGTACTTC
CASSGHARLGYEQYF
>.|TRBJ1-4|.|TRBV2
TGTGCCAGCATTCATACGGGGGAGGCTAATGAAAAACTGTTTTTT
CASIHTGEANEKLFF
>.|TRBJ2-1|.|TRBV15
TGTGCCACCAGCAGAGAGTATAGCTCCTACAATGAGCAGTTCTTC
CATSREYSSYNEQFF
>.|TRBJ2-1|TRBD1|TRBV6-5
TGTGCCAGCAGTTGGGACAGGGATGGTGAGCAGTTCTTC
CASSWDRDGEQFF
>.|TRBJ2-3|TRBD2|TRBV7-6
TGTGCCAGCAGCTTAGAAGTCGGCCGGGGGGGTTTGACAGATACGCAGTATTTT
CASSLEVGRGGLTDTQYF
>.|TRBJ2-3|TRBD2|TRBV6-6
TGTGCCAGCAAAAGAGGACTAGACGCGTATTTT
CASKRGLDAYF
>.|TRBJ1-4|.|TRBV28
TGTGCCAGCAGTTTCCTATCATGGGCCACGCCAGAGGAAAAACTGTTTTTT
CASSFLSWATPEEKLFF
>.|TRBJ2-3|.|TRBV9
TGTGCCAGCAGCGGAGGCACAGATACGCAGTATTTT
CASSGGTDTQYF
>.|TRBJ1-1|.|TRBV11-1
TGTGCCAGCAGCTTTTCCGGCGGTGAAGCTTTCTTT
CASSFSGGEAFF
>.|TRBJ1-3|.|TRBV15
TGTGCCACCGAGGACAGTCTTTCAACTTACCGTAACACCATATATTTT
CATEDSLSTYRNTIYF
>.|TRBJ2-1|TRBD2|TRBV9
TGTGCCAGCAGCGTAGGGGGCGGGGGAATCTCCTACAATGAGCAGTTCTTC
CASSVGGGGISYNEQFF
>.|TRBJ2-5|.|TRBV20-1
TGCAGTGCTAGGCGAGAGACCCAGTACTTC
CSARRETQYF
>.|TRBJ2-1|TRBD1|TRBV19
TGTGCCAGTAGTATAGACGGACAGGACCTGGGCTACAATGAGCAGTTCTTC
CASSIDGQDLGYNEQFF
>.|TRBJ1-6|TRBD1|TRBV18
TGTGCCAGCTCACCAATTTCCGACAGGGGGAGAAATTCACCCCTCCACTTT
CASSPISDRGRNSPLHF
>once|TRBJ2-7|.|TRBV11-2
TGTGCCAGCAGCACTTCCTACGAGCAGTACTTC
CASSTSYEQYF
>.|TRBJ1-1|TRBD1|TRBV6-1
TGTGCCAGCAGTGCCGGGACAGAGTACACTGAAGCTTTCTTT
CASSAGTEYTEAFF
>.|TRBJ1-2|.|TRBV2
TGTGCCAGCAGCGATCCGAGACAGTCCGTTAACTATGGCTACACCTTC
CASSDPRQSVNYGYTF
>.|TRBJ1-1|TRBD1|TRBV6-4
TGTGCCAGCAGTGAGACAGGGGAGAACACTGAAGCTTTCTTT
CASSETGENTEAFF
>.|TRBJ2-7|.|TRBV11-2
TGTGCCAGCAGCTTACTCCTCTACGAGCAGTACTTC
CASSLLLYEQYF
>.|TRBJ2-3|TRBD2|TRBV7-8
TGTGCCAGCAGCCTTACTAGCGGGTCTGATACGCAGTATTTT
CASSLTSGSDTQYF